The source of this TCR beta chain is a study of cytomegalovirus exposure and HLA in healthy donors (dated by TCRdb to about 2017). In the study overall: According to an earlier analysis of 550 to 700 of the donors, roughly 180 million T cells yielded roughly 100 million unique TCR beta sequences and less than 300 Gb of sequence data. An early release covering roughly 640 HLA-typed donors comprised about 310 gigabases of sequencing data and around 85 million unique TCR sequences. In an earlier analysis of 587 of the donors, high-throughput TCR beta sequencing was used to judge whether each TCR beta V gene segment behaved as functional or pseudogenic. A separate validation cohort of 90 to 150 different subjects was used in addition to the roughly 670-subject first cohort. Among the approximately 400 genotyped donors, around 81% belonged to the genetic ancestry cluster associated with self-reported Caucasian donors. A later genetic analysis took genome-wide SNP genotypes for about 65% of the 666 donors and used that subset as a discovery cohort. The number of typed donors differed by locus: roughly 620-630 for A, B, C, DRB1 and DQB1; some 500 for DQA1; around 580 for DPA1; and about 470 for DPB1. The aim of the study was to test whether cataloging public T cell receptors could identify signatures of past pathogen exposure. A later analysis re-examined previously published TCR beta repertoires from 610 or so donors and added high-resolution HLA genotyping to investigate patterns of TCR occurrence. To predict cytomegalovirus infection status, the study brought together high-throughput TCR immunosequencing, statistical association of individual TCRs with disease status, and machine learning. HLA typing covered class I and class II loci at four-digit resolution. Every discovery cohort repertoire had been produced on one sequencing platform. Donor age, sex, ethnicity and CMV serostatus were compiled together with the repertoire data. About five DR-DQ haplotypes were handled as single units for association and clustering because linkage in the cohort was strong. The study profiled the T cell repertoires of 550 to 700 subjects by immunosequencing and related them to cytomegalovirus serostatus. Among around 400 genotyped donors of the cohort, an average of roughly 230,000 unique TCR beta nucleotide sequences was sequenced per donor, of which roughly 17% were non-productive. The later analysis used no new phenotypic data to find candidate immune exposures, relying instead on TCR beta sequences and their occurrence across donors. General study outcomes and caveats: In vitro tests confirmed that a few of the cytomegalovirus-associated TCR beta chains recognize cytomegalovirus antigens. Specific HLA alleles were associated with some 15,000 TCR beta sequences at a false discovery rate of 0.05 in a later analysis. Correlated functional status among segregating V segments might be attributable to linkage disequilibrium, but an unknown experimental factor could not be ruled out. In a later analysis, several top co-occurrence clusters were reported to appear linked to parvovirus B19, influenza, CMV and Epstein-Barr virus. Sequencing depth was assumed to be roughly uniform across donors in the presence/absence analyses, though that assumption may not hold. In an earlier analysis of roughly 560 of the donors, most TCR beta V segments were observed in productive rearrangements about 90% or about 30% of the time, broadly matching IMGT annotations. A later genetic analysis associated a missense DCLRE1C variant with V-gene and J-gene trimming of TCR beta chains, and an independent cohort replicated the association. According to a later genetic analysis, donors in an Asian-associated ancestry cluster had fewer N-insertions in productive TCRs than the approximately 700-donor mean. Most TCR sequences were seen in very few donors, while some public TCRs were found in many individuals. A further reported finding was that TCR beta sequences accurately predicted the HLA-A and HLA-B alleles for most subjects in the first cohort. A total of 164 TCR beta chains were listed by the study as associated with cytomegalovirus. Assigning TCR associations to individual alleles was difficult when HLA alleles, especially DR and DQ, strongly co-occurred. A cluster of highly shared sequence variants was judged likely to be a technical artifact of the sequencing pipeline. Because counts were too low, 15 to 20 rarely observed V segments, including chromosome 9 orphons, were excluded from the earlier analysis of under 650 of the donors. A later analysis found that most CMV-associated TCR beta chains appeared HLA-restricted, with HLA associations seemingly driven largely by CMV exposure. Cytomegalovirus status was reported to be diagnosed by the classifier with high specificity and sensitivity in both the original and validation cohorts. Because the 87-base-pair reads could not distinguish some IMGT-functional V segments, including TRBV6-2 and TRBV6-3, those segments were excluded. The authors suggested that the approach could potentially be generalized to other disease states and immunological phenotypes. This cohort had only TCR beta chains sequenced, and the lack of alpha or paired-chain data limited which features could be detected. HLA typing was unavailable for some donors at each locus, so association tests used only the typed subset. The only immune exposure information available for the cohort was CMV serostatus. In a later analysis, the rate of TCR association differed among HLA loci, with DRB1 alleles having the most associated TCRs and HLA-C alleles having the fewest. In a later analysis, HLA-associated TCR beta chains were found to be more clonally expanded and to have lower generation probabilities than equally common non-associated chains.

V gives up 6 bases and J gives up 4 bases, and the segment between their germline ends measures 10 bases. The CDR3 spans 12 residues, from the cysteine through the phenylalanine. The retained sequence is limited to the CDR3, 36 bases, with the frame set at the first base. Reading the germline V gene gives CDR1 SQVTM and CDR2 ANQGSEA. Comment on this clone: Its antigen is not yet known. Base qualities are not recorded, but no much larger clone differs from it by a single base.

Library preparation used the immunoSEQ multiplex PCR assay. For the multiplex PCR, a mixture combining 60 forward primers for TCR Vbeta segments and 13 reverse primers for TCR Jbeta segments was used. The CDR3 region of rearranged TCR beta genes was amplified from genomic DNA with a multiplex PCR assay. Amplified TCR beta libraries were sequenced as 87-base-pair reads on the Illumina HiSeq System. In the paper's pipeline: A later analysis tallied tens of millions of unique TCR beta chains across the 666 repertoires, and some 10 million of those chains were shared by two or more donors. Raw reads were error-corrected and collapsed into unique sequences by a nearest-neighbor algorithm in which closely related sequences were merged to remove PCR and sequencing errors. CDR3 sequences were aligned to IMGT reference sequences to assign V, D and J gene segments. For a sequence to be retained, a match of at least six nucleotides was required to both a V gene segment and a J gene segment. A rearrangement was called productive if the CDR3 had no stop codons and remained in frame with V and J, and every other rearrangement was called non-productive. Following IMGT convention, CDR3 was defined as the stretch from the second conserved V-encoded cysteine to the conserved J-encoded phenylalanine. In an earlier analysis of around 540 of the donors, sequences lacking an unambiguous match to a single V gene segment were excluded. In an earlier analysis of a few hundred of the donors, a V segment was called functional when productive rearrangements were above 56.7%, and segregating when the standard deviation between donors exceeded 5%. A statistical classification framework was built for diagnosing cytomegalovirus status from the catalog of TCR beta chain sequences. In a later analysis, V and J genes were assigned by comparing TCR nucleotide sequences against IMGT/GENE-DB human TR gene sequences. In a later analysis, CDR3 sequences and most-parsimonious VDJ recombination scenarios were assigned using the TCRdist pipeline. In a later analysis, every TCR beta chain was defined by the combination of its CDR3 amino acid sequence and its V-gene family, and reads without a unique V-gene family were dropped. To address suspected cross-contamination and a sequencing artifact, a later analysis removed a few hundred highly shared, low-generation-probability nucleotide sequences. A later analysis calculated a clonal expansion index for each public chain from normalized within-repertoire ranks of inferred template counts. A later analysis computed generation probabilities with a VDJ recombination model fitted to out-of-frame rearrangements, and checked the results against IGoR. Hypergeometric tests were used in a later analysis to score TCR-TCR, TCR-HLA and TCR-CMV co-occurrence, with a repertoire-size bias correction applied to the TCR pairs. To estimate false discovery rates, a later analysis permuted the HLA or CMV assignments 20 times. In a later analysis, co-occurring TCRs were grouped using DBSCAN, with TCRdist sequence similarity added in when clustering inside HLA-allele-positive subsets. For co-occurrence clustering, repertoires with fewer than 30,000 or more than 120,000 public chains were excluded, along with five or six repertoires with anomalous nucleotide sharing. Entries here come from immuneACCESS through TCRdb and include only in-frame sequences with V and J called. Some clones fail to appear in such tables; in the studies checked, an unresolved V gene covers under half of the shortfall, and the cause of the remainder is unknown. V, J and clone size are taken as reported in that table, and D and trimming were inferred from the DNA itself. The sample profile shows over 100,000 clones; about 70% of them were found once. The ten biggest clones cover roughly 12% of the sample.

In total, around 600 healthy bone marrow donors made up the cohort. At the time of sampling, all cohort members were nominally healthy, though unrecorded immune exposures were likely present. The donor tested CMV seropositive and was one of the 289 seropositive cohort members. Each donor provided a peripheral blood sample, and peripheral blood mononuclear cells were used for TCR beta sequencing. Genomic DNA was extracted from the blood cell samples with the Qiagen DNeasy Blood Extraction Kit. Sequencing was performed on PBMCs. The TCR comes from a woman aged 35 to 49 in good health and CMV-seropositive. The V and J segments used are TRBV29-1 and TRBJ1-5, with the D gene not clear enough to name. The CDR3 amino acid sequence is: CSVQVLNQPQHF. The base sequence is TGCAGCGTCCAGGTACTTAATCAGCCCCAGCATTTT. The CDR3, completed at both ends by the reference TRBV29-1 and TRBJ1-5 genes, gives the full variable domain SAVISQKPSRDICQRGTSLTIQCQVDSQVTMMFWYRQQPGQSLTLIATANQGSEATYESGFVIDKFPISRPNLTFSTLTVSNMSPEDSSIYLCSVQVLNQPQHFGDGTRLSIL.